A selection of T cell receptor beta chains follows, all from one sample in a study of T cells after yellow fever vaccination. MiXCR, applied by TCRdb to the 5' RACE reads, yields one record per CDR3 protein. The sample has roughly 96,000 distinct CDR3 sequences; 8.9% are singletons. The sequenced sample was CD8+ T cells not binding an NS4B(214-222) dextramer, sorted from PBMCs, obtained around 16 days after the first yellow fever vaccination. The receptors originated from a man in his late teens or twenties who received the YFV17D yellow fever vaccine. The CDR3 runs from the conserved cysteine through the conserved F or W. Fields, in order: D gene, J gene, V gene, clone size, CDR3 DNA, CDR3 protein. The D gene is left open where the match is weak. Clone size is given for some rows only: seen once, a few or many times, or a class if the clone is expanded.

TRBD2,TRBJ2-5,TRBV7-3,once,TGTGCCAGCAGCTTAGGGCTAGCGGGGGGAGAGACCCAGTACTTC,CASSLGLAGGETQYF
NA,TRBJ1-1,TRBV6-1,many,TGTGCCAGCAGCCAGCCGGGTGGGAACACTGAAGCTTTCTTT,CASSQPGGNTEAFF
NA,TRBJ1-2,TRBV12-3/TRBV12-4,few,TGTGCCAGCAGTTTTCGAGGGCCGGACGGCTACACCTTC,CASSFRGPDGYTF
NA,TRBJ2-7,TRBV7-3,NA,TGTGCCAGCAGCTTATCCGGTGGCCCCTACGAGCAGTACTTC,CASSLSGGPYEQYF
NA,TRBJ1-2,TRBV7-9,NA,TGTGCCAGCAGCCAACGCTCCGAGGGCTACACCTTC,CASSQRSEGYTF
TRBD1,TRBJ2-7,TRBV12-3/TRBV12-4,few,TGTGCCAGCAGTGTCGGACAGGGGATTGTTAACGAGCAGTACTTC,CASSVGQGIVNEQYF
NA,TRBJ2-3,TRBV4-2,NA,TGTGCCAGCAGCCAACCCCGGGACCAGAGCACAGATACGCAGTATTTT,CASSQPRDQSTDTQYF
NA,TRBJ2-2,TRBV4-3,many,TGCGCCAGCAGCCAAGAGCGCAGGGGGGTATACACCGGGGAGCTGTTTTTT,CASSQERRGVYTGELFF
NA,TRBJ2-2,TRBV13,many,TGTGCCAGCAGCTTAGGACTCCTGAACACCGGGGAGCTGTTTTTT,CASSLGLLNTGELFF
NA,TRBJ1-5,TRBV6-5,few,TGTGCCAGCAGTTCCGGGTTAGGCAATCAGCCCCAGCATTTT,CASSSGLGNQPQHF
NA,TRBJ2-2,TRBV4-3,NA,TGCGCCAGCAGCCGAAAGGGGGAAGGGACCGGGGAGCTGTTTTTT,CASSRKGEGTGELFF
NA,TRBJ1-6,TRBV19,few,TGTGCCAGTAGTGCACGGACAACTTCACCCCTCCACTTT,CASSARTTSPLHF
NA,TRBJ2-3,TRBV29-1,many,TGCAGCGTTGAAACTAGCACAGATACGCAGTATTTT,CSVETSTDTQYF
NA,TRBJ2-7,TRBV12-3/TRBV12-4,few,TGTGCCAGCAGTTTTCATTTTAGTGAGCACGAGCAGTACTTC,CASSFHFSEHEQYF
NA,TRBJ2-3,TRBV4-3,NA,TGCGCCAGCAGCCCCCGGGGGCAGGGGTACACAGATATGCAGTATTTT,CASSPRGQGYTDMQYF
TRBD2,TRBJ2-3,TRBV2,NA,TGTGCCAGCATGGGACTAGCGGGGGGGCGAGATACGCAGTATTTT,CASMGLAGGRDTQYF
TRBD2,TRBJ2-2,TRBV7-8,few,TGTGCCAGCGCGTGGGCCCTCACTAGCGGGGGCCCCCCTGGGACCGGGGAGCTGTTTTTT,CASAWALTSGGPPGTGELFF
NA,TRBJ1-1,TRBV20-1,many,TGCAGTGCTAGAGGGGCTTTCTTT,CSARGAFF
NA,TRBJ2-2,TRBV11-3,NA,TGTGCCAGCAGCCCCGGACAGCCTGGAGGGGAGCTGTTTTTT,CASSPGQPGGELFF
NA,TRBJ1-1,TRBV29-1,few,TGCAGCGTTGGAGTGAACACTGAAGCTTTCTTT,CSVGVNTEAFF
NA,TRBJ1-1,TRBV5-4,few,TGTGCCAGCAGCTTCGAGCCCTCTGAAGCTTTCTTT,CASSFEPSEAFF
NA,TRBJ2-5,TRBV6-1,few,TGTGCCAGCAGCTTCTTGGGGCAAGAGACCCAGTACTTC,CASSFLGQETQYF
NA,TRBJ2-5,TRBV29-1,medium-sized,TGCAGCGTTGGGAGGAGCCAAGAGACCCAGTACTTC,CSVGRSQETQYF
NA,TRBJ2-1,TRBV9,NA,TGTGCCAGCAGCGCAGACCATAACGACAATGAGCAGTTCTTC,CASSADHNDNEQFF
TRBD1,TRBJ2-7,TRBV30,few,TGTGCCTGGGGAAAGACAGGGTTAGAGCAGTACTTC,CAWGKTGLEQYF
NA,TRBJ1-3,TRBV6-5,few,TGTGCCAGCAGTTACACGGCGGTGGGGAACACCATATATTTT,CASSYTAVGNTIYF
NA,TRBJ1-1,TRBV25-1,many,TGTGCCAGCAGTCCAGGGGCTGAAGCTTTCTTT,CASSPGAEAFF
NA,TRBJ2-5,TRBV19,few,TGTGCCAGTGGAGGCCCGGGTGAGGAGGAGACCCAGTACTTC,CASGGPGEEETQYF
NA,TRBJ1-4,TRBV6-6,NA,TGTGCCAGCAGTTACCAGGGGCAACGGGCACTGTTTTTT,CASSYQGQRALFF
NA,TRBJ1-2,TRBV28,many,TGTGCCAGCAGTGCCTCACCCGGGACTACCAGTGGCTACACCTTC,CASSASPGTTSGYTF
NA,TRBJ1-3,TRBV2,few,TGTGCCAGCACCCAACCACGGCCCTCTGGAAACACCATATATTTT,CASTQPRPSGNTIYF
NA,TRBJ2-1,TRBV29-1,few,TGCAGCGTCTGGGGGCAGGGGGGGGATGAGCGTTTCTTC,CSVWGQGGDERFF
NA,TRBJ2-3,TRBV5-4,NA,TGTGCCAGCAGCTTGGACTACACAGATACGCAGTATTTT,CASSLDYTDTQYF
TRBD2,TRBJ2-3,TRBV6-4,many,TGTGCCAGCAGTTCAGGACTAGCGGGGTCAGATACGCAGTATTTT,CASSSGLAGSDTQYF
TRBD1,TRBJ2-1,TRBV5-1,few,TGCGCCAGCAGCCCTAGGACAGGGGCCCGCTCCTACAATGAGCAGTTCTTC,CASSPRTGARSYNEQFF
NA,TRBJ1-2,TRBV10-2,NA,TGCGCCAGCAGTGAGCAGCCTAACTATGGCTACACCTTC,CASSEQPNYGYTF
TRBD2,TRBJ2-1,TRBV11-1,few,TGTGCCAGCAGCCCGCGACTAGCGGGGCCCACAGGGATCTACAATGAGCAGTTCTTC,CASSPRLAGPTGIYNEQFF
NA,TRBJ2-2,TRBV20-1,NA,TGCAGTGCTATTTTCGACACCGGGGAGCTGTTTTTT,CSAIFDTGELFF
TRBD2,TRBJ2-1,TRBV20-1,few,TGCAGTGCTAGTTTAGGGACTAGCGGGGGGCTCGAGCAGTTCTTC,CSASLGTSGGLEQFF
NA,TRBJ1-1,TRBV19,NA,TGTGCCAGTAGTATTACAGCGATGGCCCCATTGAACACTGAAGCTTTCTTT,CASSITAMAPLNTEAFF
NA,TRBJ2-7,TRBV19,NA,TGTGCCAGTAATGGGCCATTCCCCTACGAGCAGTACTTC,CASNGPFPYEQYF
TRBD2,TRBJ2-1,TRBV14,NA,TGTGCCAGCAGCCCCATCCGGACTAGCTACAATGAGCAGTTCTTC,CASSPIRTSYNEQFF
NA,TRBJ1-1,TRBV19,NA,TGTGCCAGTAGTATAGAAGCAGTAACTCCGGGGACTGAAGCTTTCTTT,CASSIEAVTPGTEAFF
TRBD1,TRBJ2-3,TRBV7-9,NA,TGTGCCAGCAGCTACAGGGGGGCCGTTTATCCAGATACGCAGTATTTT,CASSYRGAVYPDTQYF
TRBD1,TRBJ2-2,TRBV4-1,few,TGCGCCAGCAGCCAAGCAGGGGGCGCTGGGGCGAACACCGGGGAGCTGTTTTTT,CASSQAGGAGANTGELFF
NA,TRBJ2-5,TRBV3-1,NA,TGTGCCAGCAGCCAAGATCACAACGGAAGCGAGACCCAGTACTTC,CASSQDHNGSETQYF
NA,TRBJ2-7,TRBV4-3,many,TGCGCCAGCAGCCAAGAGCGGAACTACGAGCAGTACTTC,CASSQERNYEQYF
TRBD1,TRBJ1-2,TRBV27,many,TGTGCCAGCAGATACAGGGACAGGGCCGGCTATGGCTACACCTTC,CASRYRDRAGYGYTF
NA,TRBJ2-5,TRBV6-2/TRBV6-3,few,TGTGCCAGCAGTTACTCGATTTCTATGGAGACCCAGTACTTC,CASSYSISMETQYF
NA,TRBJ1-1,TRBV19,NA,TGTGCCAGTAGTATAGAGGGGTTTCCTGAAGCTTTCTTT,CASSIEGFPEAFF
TRBD1,TRBJ1-2,TRBV9,few,TGTGCCAGCAGCGCGACAGGGGCCCCCTCTGTATCTGGCTACACCTTC,CASSATGAPSVSGYTF
NA,TRBJ1-1,TRBV7-9,many,TGTGCCAGCAGAGACTACAGGGACACTGAAGCTTTCTTT,CASRDYRDTEAFF
NA,TRBJ2-2,TRBV6-5,few,TGTGCCAGCAGTTATGCTCTCTACAACACCGGGGAGCTGTTTTTT,CASSYALYNTGELFF
NA,TRBJ1-4,TRBV20-1,NA,TGCAGTGCTAGAGGCGAAAAACTGTTTTTT,CSARGEKLFF
NA,TRBJ1-1,TRBV7-8,few,TGTGCCAGCAGCTTAGAGAAAACAAGAAACACTGAAGCTTTCTTT,CASSLEKTRNTEAFF
TRBD1,TRBJ2-2,TRBV4-1,many,TGCGCCAGCAGCCTCAGGACAGGGGTCGTGACCGGGGAGCTGTTTTTT,CASSLRTGVVTGELFF
TRBD1,TRBJ2-3,TRBV6-4,many,TGTGCCAGCAGTGACGGACAGGGGGCAGATACGCAGTATTTT,CASSDGQGADTQYF
NA,TRBJ2-3,TRBV6-6,few,TGTGCCAGCAGTTACCCGGAAGCAGATACGCAGTATTTT,CASSYPEADTQYF
NA,TRBJ1-5,TRBV6-1,NA,TGTGCCAGCAGCCCCGGCCTAGGCGGCAATCAGCCCCAGCATTTT,CASSPGLGGNQPQHF